This T cell receptor beta chain was sequenced during a study of cytomegalovirus exposure and HLA in healthy donors. Everyone who donated was a healthy bone marrow donor. Study results and limitations: The study listed approximately 170 cytomegalovirus-associated TCR beta chains. On later analysis, the bulk of CMV-associated TCR beta chains appeared to be HLA-restricted.

60 Vbeta and 13 Jbeta primers were used in PCR. Assay: immunoSEQ multiplex PCR; the TCRdb copy retains only in-frame clones and omits some. The data show some 90,000 clones, about three quarters seen once. Points on this clone: Antigen specificity is unknown.

The CDR3 runs 18 residues. Trimming cost V 1 base and J 0 bases, with 18 bases left between them. CDR1 is SGHVS, CDR2 FQNEAQ, per germline. This chain links TRBV7-8 with TRBJ1-1; D might be TRBD1 (5 bases). Sequenced: PBMCs. The receptor comes from a man under 40 in good health and CMV-seropositive. CDR3 bases: TGTGCCAGCAGCTTAGTAGGCACAGGCGGGGGGATGAACACTGAAGCTTTCTTT. It codes for CASSLVGTGGGMNTEAFF.